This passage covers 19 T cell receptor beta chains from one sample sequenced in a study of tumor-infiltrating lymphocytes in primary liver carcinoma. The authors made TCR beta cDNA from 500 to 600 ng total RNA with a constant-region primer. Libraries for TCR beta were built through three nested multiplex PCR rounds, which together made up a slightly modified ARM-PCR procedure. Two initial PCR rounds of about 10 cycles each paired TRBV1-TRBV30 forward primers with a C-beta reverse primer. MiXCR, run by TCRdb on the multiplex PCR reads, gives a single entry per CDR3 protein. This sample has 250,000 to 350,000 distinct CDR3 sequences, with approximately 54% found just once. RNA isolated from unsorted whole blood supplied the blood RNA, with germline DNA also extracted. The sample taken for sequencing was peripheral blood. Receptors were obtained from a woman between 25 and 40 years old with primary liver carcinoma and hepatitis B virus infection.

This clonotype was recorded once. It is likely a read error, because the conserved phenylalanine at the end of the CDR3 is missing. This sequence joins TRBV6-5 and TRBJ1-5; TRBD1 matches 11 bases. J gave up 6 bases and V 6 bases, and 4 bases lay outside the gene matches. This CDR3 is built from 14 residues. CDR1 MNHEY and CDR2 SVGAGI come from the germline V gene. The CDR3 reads CASRGDRGAQPQHS. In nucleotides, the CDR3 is TGTGCCAGCAGAGGGGACAGGGGGGCTCAGCCCCAGCATTCT.

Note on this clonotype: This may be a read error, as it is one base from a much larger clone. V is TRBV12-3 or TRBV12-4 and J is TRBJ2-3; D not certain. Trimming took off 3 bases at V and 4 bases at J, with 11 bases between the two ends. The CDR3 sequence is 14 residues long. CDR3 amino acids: CASSLMQSADTQYF. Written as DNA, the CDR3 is TGTGCCAGCAGTTTGATGCAGAGCGCAGATACGCAGTATTTT.

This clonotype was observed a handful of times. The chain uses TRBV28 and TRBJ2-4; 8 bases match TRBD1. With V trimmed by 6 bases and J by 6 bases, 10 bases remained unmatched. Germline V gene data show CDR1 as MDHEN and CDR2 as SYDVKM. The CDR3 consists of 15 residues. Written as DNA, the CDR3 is TGTGCCAGCAGACCTACAGGGGGGCCGGGAAACATTCAGTACTTC. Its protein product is CASRPTGGPGNIQYF.

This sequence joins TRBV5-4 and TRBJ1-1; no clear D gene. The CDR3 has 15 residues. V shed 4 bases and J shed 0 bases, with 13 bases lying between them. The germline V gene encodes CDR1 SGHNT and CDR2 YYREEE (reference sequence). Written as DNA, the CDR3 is TGTGCCAGCAGCCCCGGTGGCAGTCTGAACACTGAAGCTTTCTTT. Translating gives CASSPGGSLNTEAFF.

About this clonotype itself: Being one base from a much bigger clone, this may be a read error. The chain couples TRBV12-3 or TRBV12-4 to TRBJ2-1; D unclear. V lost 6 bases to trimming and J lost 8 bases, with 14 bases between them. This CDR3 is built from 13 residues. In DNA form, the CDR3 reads TGTGCCAGCAGCCCCCGTGTACAACATGAGCAGTTCTTC. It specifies CASSPRVQHEQFF.

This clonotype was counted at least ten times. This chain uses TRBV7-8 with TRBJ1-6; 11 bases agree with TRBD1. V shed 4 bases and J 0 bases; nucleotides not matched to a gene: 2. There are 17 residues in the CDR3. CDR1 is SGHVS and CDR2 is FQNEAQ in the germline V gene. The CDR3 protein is CASSYGTGGSYNSPLHF. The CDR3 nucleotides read TGTGCCAGCAGCTACGGGACAGGGGGCTCCTATAATTCACCCCTCCACTTT.

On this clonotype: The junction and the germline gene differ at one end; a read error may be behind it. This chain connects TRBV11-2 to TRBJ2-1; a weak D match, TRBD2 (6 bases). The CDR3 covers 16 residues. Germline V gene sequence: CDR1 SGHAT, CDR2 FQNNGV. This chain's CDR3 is CTSIHIPGEGYNEQFF. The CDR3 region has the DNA TGTACCAGCATCCATATCCCGGGAGAGGGGTACAATGAGCAGTTCTTC.

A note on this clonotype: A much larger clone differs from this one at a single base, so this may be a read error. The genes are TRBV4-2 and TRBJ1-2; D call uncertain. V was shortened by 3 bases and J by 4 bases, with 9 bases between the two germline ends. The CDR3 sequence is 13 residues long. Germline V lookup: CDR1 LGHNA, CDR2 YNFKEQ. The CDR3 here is CASSHLTSYGYTF. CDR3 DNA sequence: TGTGCCAGCAGCCATCTGACAAGCTATGGCTACACCTTC.

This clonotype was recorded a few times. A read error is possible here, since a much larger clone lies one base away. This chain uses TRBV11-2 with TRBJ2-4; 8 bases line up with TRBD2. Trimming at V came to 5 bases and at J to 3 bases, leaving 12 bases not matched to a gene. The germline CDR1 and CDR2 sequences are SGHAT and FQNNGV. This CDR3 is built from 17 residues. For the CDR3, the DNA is TGTGCCAGCAGCCCTAATCCAGCGGGAGCGGGCAAAAACATTCAGTACTTC. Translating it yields CASSPNPAGAGKNIQYF.

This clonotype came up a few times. CDR3 region: CASSPTATISNEQFF. The CDR3 region has the DNA TGCGCCAGCAGCCCGACCGCGACTATCTCCAATGAGCAGTTCTTC. The J gene is TRBJ2-1, the V gene TRBV4-1; D may be TRBD2 (5 bases). CDR3 length: 15 residues. Germline values: CDR1 MGHRA, CDR2 YSYEKL. Trimming removed 4 bases at V and 6 bases at J, with 16 bases between.

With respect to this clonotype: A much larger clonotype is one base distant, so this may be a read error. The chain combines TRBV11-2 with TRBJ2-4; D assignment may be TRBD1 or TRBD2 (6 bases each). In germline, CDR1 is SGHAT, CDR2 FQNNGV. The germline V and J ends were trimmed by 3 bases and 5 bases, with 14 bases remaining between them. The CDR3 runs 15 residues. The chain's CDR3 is CASSFGGSYENIQYF. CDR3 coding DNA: TGTGCCAGCAGCTTCGGGGGCTCCTACGAAAACATTCAGTACTTC. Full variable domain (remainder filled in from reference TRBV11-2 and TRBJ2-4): EAGVAQSPRYKIIEKRQSVAFWCNPISGHATLYWYQQILGQGPKLLIQFQNNGVVDDSQLPKDRFSAERLKGVDSTLKIQPAKLEDSAVYLCASSFGGSYENIQYFGAGTRLSVL.

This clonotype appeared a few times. The CDR3 region has the DNA TGTGCCAGCAGACCCGCCGGACAGAGGACCGGGGAGCTGTTTTTT. It specifies CASRPAGQRTGELFF. The chain couples TRBV12-3 or TRBV12-4 to TRBJ2-2; possibly TRBD1 for D (6 bases). V shed 6 bases and J shed 5 bases, with 16 bases lying between them. The CDR3 sequence is 15 residues long.

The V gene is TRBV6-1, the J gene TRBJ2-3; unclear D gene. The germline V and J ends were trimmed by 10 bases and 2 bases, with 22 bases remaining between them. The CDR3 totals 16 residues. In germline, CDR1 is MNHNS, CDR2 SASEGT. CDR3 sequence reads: CATQDAHTANTDTQYF. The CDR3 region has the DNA TGTGCCACCCAGGACGCTCACACAGCGAACACAGATACGCAGTATTTT.

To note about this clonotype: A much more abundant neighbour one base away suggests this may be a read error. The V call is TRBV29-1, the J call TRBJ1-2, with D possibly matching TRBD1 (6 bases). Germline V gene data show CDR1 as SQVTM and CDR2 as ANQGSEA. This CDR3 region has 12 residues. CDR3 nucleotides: TGCAGCGTGGAGGGACATGCCTATGGCTACATCTTC. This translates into CSVEGHAYGYIF.

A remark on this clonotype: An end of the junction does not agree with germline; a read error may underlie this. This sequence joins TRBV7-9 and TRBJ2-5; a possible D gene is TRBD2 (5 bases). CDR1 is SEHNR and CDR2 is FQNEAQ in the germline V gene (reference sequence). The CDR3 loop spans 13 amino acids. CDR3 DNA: TGTACCAGCAGCTTAGACTACTCCGGGGCCCAGTACTTC. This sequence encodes CTSSLDYSGAQYF.

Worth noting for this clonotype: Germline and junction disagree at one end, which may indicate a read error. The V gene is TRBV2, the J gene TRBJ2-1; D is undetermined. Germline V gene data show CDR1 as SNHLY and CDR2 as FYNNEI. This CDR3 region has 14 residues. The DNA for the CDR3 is TGTGCCAGCACCATAGACACCTCCTACAATGAGCCGTTCTTC. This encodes CASTIDTSYNEPFF.

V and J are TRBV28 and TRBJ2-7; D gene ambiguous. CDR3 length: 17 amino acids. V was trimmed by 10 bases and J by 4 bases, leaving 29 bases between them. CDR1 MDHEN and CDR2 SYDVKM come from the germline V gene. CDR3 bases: TGTGCCAACAGCCTCCCTTTGGATGGATGGTACTCATACGAGCAGTACTTC. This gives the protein CANSLPLDGWYSYEQYF. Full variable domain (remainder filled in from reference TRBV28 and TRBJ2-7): DVKVTQSSRYLVKRTGEKVFLECVQDMDHENMFWYRQDPGLGLRLIYFSYDVKMKEKGDIPEGYSVSREKKERFSLILESASTNQTSMYLCANSLPLDGWYSYEQYFGPGTRLTVT.

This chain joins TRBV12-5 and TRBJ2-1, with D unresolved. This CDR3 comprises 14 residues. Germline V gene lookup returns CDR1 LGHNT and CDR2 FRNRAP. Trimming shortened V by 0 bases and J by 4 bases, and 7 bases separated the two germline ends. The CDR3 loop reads CASGLVPQYNEQFF. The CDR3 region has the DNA TGTGCTAGTGGTTTGGTACCCCAATACAATGAGCAGTTCTTC.

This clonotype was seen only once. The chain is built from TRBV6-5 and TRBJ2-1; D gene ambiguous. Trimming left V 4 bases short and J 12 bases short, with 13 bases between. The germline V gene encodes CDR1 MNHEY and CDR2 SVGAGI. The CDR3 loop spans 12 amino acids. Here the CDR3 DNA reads TGTGCCAGCAGTTCCTCGGAGAGAGGGCAGTTCTTC. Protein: CASSSSERGQFF.